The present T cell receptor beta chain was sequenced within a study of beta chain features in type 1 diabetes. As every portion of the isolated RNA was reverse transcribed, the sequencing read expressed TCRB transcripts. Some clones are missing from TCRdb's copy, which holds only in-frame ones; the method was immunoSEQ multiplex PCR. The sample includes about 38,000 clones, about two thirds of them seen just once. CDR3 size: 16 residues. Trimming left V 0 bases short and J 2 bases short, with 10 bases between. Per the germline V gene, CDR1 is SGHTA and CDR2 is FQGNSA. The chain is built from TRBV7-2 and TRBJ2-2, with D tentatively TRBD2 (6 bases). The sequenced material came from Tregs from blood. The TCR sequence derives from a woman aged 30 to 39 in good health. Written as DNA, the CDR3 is TGTGCCAGCAGCTTAGCGCGCGGGACCAACACCGGGGAGCTGTTTTTT. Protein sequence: CASSLARGTNTGELFF.